The 29 T cell receptor beta chains given below trace back to one sample, sequenced in a study of T cells in Graves' hyperthyroidism and ophthalmopathy. Template material for amplifying TCR beta CDR3 regions consisted of RNA transcripts. With the HTBI primer set, the TCR CDR3 went through a first round of RT-PCR. TCRdb independently ran MiXCR on the multiplex PCR reads; one entry per CDR3 protein. Found here are roughly 580,000 distinct CDR3 sequences, about 15% of them singletons; the top ten hold roughly 6.2%. Specimen: blood. These receptors came from a young woman with Graves' hyperthyroidism that later progressed to Graves' ophthalmopathy.

In its sample, this clonotype was seen many times. This rearrangement joins TRBV7-2 to TRBJ1-4; D is ambiguous. CDR1 is SGHTA and CDR2 is FQGNSA in the germline V gene. The CDR3 consists of 15 residues. V gave up 3 bases and J gave up 7 bases, with 15 bases separating them. CDR3 coding DNA: TGTGCCAGCAGCTTTATCGCAACGACGGGTGAAAAACTGTTTTTT. It is translated as CASSFIATTGEKLFF.

The V gene is TRBV19, the J gene TRBJ2-6; possible D gene TRBD2, 6 bases. The CDR3 loop spans 14 amino acids. Trimming took 7 bases from V and 3 from J, leaving 10 bases between them. Germline V lookup: CDR1 LNHDA, CDR2 SQIVND (reference sequence). The CDR3 DNA is TGTGCCAGTACTGGGACTCATGGGGCCAACGTCCTGACTTTC. This gives the protein CASTGTHGANVLTF.

Many counts were recorded for this clonotype. This chain links TRBV5-6 with TRBJ2-1; D ambiguous. The CDR3 is made up of 15 amino acids. V lost 6 bases and J 2 bases, leaving 15 bases between the germline ends. Germline V lookup: CDR1 SGHDT, CDR2 YYEEEE. For the CDR3, the DNA is TGTGCCAGCATCCTAAAGCCGACAACCTACAATGAGCAGTTCTTC. Translating gives CASILKPTTYNEQFF.

This clonotype has at least ten counts. The chain combines TRBV7-9 with TRBJ2-7, with D perhaps TRBD1 or TRBD2 (5 bases each). V lost 4 bases and J lost 3, with 13 bases in between. This CDR3 comprises 14 residues. Per germline, CDR1 SEHNR and CDR2 FQNEAQ (reference sequence). The CDR3 sequence: CASSSTGRDYEQYF. CDR3 in DNA: TGTGCCAGCAGCTCAACGGGGCGAGACTACGAGCAGTACTTC.

In regard to this clonotype: A clone one base away is much larger, so this may be a read error. The chain combines TRBV30 with TRBJ1-5, with TRBD1 as a possible D gene (5 bases). This CDR3 has 13 amino acids. The V and J ends lost 8 bases and 3 bases respectively, with 14 bases between them. In germline, CDR1 is GTSNPN, CDR2 SVGIG (reference sequence). The CDR3 DNA is TGTGCCGGCGCCGGGACGCCCAATCAGCCCCAGCATTTT. Protein: CAGAGTPNQPQHF.

This clonotype was seen repeatedly, ten times or more. The V gene is TRBV5-6, the J gene TRBJ1-1, with D unclear. Germline V gives CDR1 SGHDT, CDR2 YYEEEE. V lost 4 bases and J 8 bases, leaving 12 bases between the germline ends. This CDR3 is built from 12 residues. CDR3 in amino acids: CASSRHQFEAFF. CDR3 nucleotides: TGTGCCAGCAGCCGACATCAGTTCGAAGCTTTCTTT.

The sample holds many counts of this clonotype. The chain has TRBV19 and TRBJ1-1, with a possible D match to TRBD1 (6 bases). The germline V and J ends were trimmed by 6 bases and 3 bases, with 20 bases remaining between them. The CDR3 runs to 16 residues. CDR1 is LNHDA, CDR2 SQIVND, per germline (reference sequence). CDR3 bases: TGTGCCAGTAGCCCCAACAGGGCCCACCCTGACACTGAAGCTTTCTTT. Protein: CASSPNRAHPDTEAFF.

The chain is built from TRBV3-1 and TRBJ2-5; 10 nucleotides agree with TRBD1. V dropped 1 base and J dropped 4; count of bases not matched to a gene: 0. The germline CDR1 and CDR2 sequences are LGHDT and YNNKEL (reference sequence). The CDR3 has 14 amino acids. The CDR3 reads CASSQGTGGETQYF. For the CDR3, the DNA is TGTGCCAGCAGCCAAGGGACAGGGGGAGAGACCCAGTACTTC.

This clonotype has more than one count but fewer than ten. The V and J genes are TRBV12-3 or TRBV12-4 and TRBJ2-2; D might be TRBD1 or TRBD2, each matching 5 bases. The CDR3 runs 15 residues. V lost 6 bases to trimming and J lost 0 bases, with 11 bases between them. CDR3 nucleotide sequence: TGTGCCAGCAGACGGGACGTTGCGAACACCGGGGAGCTGTTTTTT. The encoded protein is CASRRDVANTGELFF.

This clonotype was seen ten or more times. The rearrangement uses TRBV28 and TRBJ2-7, with D hard to call. This CDR3 has 14 residues. The ends were cut back, 5 bases at V and 2 bases at J, with 13 bases in the middle. Germline-derived CDR1 and CDR2 are MDHEN and SYDVKM. The CDR3 spells CASSTFSRAYEQYF. The CDR3 DNA follows: TGTGCCAGCAGTACGTTTTCCCGAGCCTACGAGCAGTACTTC.

In this sample, this clonotype turned up a few times. The rearrangement uses TRBV24-1 and TRBJ2-2, with D uncertain. In germline, CDR1 is KGHDR, CDR2 SFDVKD. CDR3 length: 12 amino acids. Trimming removed 12 bases from V and 10 bases from J, with 17 bases in between. The CDR3 reads CAASTGMEELFF. The CDR3 coding sequence is TGTGCCGCGTCGACTGGGATGGAGGAGCTGTTTTTT.

This clonotype was picked up many times. This chain joins TRBV20-1 and TRBJ2-7; TRBD1 aligns across 8 bases. CDR1 and CDR2 from the germline V gene are DFQATT and SNEGSKA (reference sequence). Unmatched junction bases numbered 5, after V lost 2 bases and J lost 2 bases. The CDR3 extends over 14 amino acids. The CDR3: CSARFRTGPYEQYF. CDR3 nucleotides: TGCAGTGCTAGATTCCGGACAGGGCCCTACGAGCAGTACTTC.

The sample holds many counts of this clonotype. The gene calls are TRBV19 and TRBJ2-7; TRBD2 aligns across 8 bases. The CDR3 extends over 18 amino acids. Per germline, CDR1 LNHDA and CDR2 SQIVND (reference sequence). The J segment lost 3 bases and the V segment lost 5 bases, leaving 18 bases of the junction unmatched. CDR3 coding DNA: TGTGCCAGTAGTCGGGGGGGGGAGTCTAGGGGGGACTTCTACGAGCAGTACTTC. Translating gives CASSRGGESRGDFYEQYF.

The V gene is TRBV6-2 or TRBV6-3, the J gene TRBJ2-1; 10 nucleotides match TRBD2. CDR1 and CDR2 (germline): MNHEY, SVGEGT. J was trimmed by 7 bases and V by 2 bases; bases with no gene match: 5. This CDR3 has 15 residues. The CDR3 protein is CASSYTSGNWNEQFF. The CDR3 nucleotides read TGTGCCAGCAGTTACACTAGCGGGAATTGGAATGAGCAGTTCTTC.

The chain has TRBV10-3 and TRBJ2-7; TRBD2 matches at 12 bases. Germline-derived CDR1 and CDR2 are ENHRY and SYGVKD. This CDR3 is built from 16 residues. V shed 4 bases, J shed 6 bases, and the junction held 10 bases outside the gene matches. CDR3 coding DNA: TGTGCCATCAGTGCTGGTACTAGCGGGAGGACGGGCGAGCAGTACTTC. Its protein product is CAISAGTSGRTGEQYF.

The rearrangement uses TRBV30 and TRBJ1-2; 8 nucleotides line up with TRBD1. CDR3 length equals 14 residues. The junction had 10 bases not matched to a gene; V was cut back by 3 bases and J by 7 bases. Germline CDR1 reads GTSNPN; CDR2 reads SVGIG (reference sequence). The CDR3 coding sequence is TGTGCCTGGAGCGGACAGGGAGTTGGTCGTGGCTACACCTTC. The encoded protein is CAWSGQGVGRGYTF.

This clonotype occurred many times. This sequence joins TRBV12-3 or TRBV12-4 and TRBJ1-2, with D possibly matching TRBD1 (5 bases). The CDR3 consists of 16 residues. Deletions cut 6 bases from V and 1 base from J, with 18 bases between. The CDR3 nucleotides read TGTGCCAGCAGCCTAGACAGTTCCCTTTATAACTATGGCTACACCTTC. This encodes CASSLDSSLYNYGYTF.

This clonotype was observed many times. This chain joins TRBV6-5 and TRBJ1-2, with 7 bases aligning to TRBD1. V lost 4 bases to trimming and J lost 5 bases; unmatched junction nucleotides: 10. The length of the CDR3 is 15 residues. Looked up from germline, CDR1 is MNHEY and CDR2 is SVGAGI. The CDR3 region is CASSSNPQGRYGYTF. CDR3 DNA: TGTGCCAGCAGTTCAAATCCACAGGGGCGGTATGGCTACACCTTC.

This clonotype has at least ten counts. The chain links TRBV27 to TRBJ2-3, with a weak D call TRBD1 (5 bases). Trimming took 2 bases from V and 2 from J, leaving 8 bases between them. Per germline, CDR1 MNHEY and CDR2 SMNVEV (reference sequence). CDR3 length: 14 residues. CDR3 region: CASSLAGNTDTQYF. The DNA of the CDR3 is TGTGCCAGCAGTTTAGCAGGGAACACAGATACGCAGTATTTT.

The chain has TRBV12-5 and TRBJ2-2; D is uncertain. The germline gives CDR1 LGHNT, CDR2 FRNRAP. Trimming took 0 bases from V and 6 from J, leaving 11 bases between them. CDR3 length equals 15 residues. The CDR3 loop is CASGLVRRAAGELFF. As DNA, the CDR3 is TGTGCTAGTGGTTTGGTACGAAGGGCAGCCGGGGAGCTGTTTTTT.

A few counts support this clonotype. The genes are TRBV7-3 and TRBJ2-3, with D perhaps matching TRBD2 (5 bases). The CDR3 is made up of 16 amino acids. The ends were cut back, 1 base at V and 2 bases at J, with 13 bases in the middle. Germline V gene data show CDR1 as SGHTA and CDR2 as FQGTGA. The CDR3 DNA reads TGTGCCAGCAGCTTAATGGAGTCGGGATCCACAGATACGCAGTATTTT. Its translation: CASSLMESGSTDTQYF.

This clonotype appeared many times. The V gene is TRBV6-5, the J gene TRBJ2-7; D unresolved. In germline, CDR1 is MNHEY, CDR2 SVGAGI. This CDR3 region has 14 residues. V was clipped by 0 bases and J by 2 bases, with 8 bases between them. For the CDR3, the DNA is TGTGCCAGCAGTTACTCGATAATCCCCTACGAGCAGTACTTC. It specifies CASSYSIIPYEQYF.

This clonotype was recorded many times. The chain combines TRBV12-3 or TRBV12-4 with TRBJ1-1; D is unresolved. The CDR3 extends over 11 amino acids. V was cut by 6 bases and J by 10 bases, with 12 bases left in between. The chain's CDR3 is CASSPGNGAFF. The CDR3 DNA is TGTGCCAGCAGCCCGGGGAACGGAGCTTTCTTT.

In the case of this clonotype: This could be a read error, since a much larger clone is one nucleotide away. The chain links TRBV10-3 to TRBJ2-3; 10 nucleotides align to TRBD2. There are 19 residues in the CDR3. CDR1 ENHRY and CDR2 SYGVKD come from the germline V gene. CDR3 protein: CAISTQLAGSRRGTDTQSF. CDR3 bases: TGTGCCATCAGTACCCAACTAGCGGGATCACGTAGGGGCACAGATACGCAGTCTTTT.

This clonotype came up a few times. This chain connects TRBV6-1 to TRBJ2-1; maybe TRBD2 (7 bases). The CDR3 spans 15 residues. Trimming cost V 6 bases and J 2 bases, with 14 bases left between them. The V gene's germline CDR1 is MNHNS and CDR2 SASEGT. CDR3 in amino acids: CASSQGGGPYNEQFF. The CDR3 DNA reads TGTGCCAGCAGCCAAGGGGGGGGTCCCTACAATGAGCAGTTCTTC.

This clonotype was seen more than once but under ten times. V and J are TRBV4-3 and TRBJ2-3, with D perhaps TRBD2 (6 bases). The CDR3 covers 17 residues. V was shortened by 0 bases and J by 2 bases, with 15 bases between the two germline ends. The germline V gene has CDR1 LGHNA and CDR2 YSLEER. The CDR3 region is CASSQEFGGTLTDTQYF. Written as DNA, the CDR3 is TGCGCCAGCAGCCAAGAATTTGGGGGGACCCTCACAGATACGCAGTATTTT.

This clonotype has only a few counts. The genes are TRBV19 and TRBJ1-1; possible D gene TRBD1, 5 bases. Germline V gives CDR1 LNHDA, CDR2 SQIVND (reference sequence). CDR3 length: 16 amino acids. V was clipped by 5 bases and J by 0 bases, with 16 bases between them. Here the CDR3 reads CASSEAGTPLNTEAFF. As DNA, the CDR3 is TGTGCCAGTAGTGAGGCGGGGACCCCGTTGAACACTGAAGCTTTCTTT.

V is TRBV5-1 and J is TRBJ1-2, with TRBD1 identical over 9 bases. This CDR3 is built from 14 residues. Germline lookup yields CDR1 SGHRS and CDR2 YFSETQ. Unmatched junction bases numbered 8, after V lost 4 bases and J lost 7 bases. CDR3 region: CASSPGTGFTGYTF. The CDR3 nucleotides are TGCGCCAGCAGCCCCGGGACAGGGTTTACTGGCTACACCTTC.

The V gene is TRBV4-3, the J gene TRBJ2-5; the D gene is possibly TRBD2 (6 bases). This CDR3 spans 16 amino acids. Trimming stripped 3 bases from V and 5 bases from J, with 19 bases between. The germline CDR1 and CDR2 sequences are LGHNA and YSLEER. For the CDR3, the DNA is TGCGCCAGCAGCCATTGGGGGGACGGGAGTAGGGAGACCCAGTACTTC. This gives the protein CASSHWGDGSRETQYF.